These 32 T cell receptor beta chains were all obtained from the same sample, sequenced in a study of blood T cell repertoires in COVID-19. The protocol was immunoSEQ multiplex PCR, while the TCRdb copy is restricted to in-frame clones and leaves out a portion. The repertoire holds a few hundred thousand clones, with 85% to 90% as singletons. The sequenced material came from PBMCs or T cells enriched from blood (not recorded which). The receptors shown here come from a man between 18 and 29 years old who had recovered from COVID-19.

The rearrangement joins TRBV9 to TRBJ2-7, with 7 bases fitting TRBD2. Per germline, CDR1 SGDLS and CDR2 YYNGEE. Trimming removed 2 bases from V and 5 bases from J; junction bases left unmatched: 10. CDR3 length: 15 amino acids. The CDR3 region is CASSVSGTIINEQYF. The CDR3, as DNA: TGTGCCAGCAGCGTTTCTGGGACTATAATTAACGAGCAGTACTTC.

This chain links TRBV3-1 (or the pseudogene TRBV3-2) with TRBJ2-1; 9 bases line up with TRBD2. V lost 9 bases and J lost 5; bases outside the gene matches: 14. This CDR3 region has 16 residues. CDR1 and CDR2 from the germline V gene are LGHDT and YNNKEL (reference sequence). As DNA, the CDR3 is TGTGCCAGTTCTTTTAGCGGGGGTCTATGGAACAATGAGCAGTTCTTC. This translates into CASSFSGGLWNNEQFF.

This CDR3 reads CASSPKPRSGRNQETQYF. The CDR3 DNA reads as TGTGCCAGCAGCCCCAAACCTCGAAGCGGGAGGAACCAAGAGACCCAGTACTTC. The rearrangement joins TRBV7-3 to TRBJ2-5, with 9 bases lining up with TRBD2. CDR1 and CDR2 from the germline V gene are SGHTA and FQGTGA. The CDR3 has 18 residues. The V gene end was trimmed by 5 bases and the J gene end by 0 bases; junction bases not matched to a gene: 13.

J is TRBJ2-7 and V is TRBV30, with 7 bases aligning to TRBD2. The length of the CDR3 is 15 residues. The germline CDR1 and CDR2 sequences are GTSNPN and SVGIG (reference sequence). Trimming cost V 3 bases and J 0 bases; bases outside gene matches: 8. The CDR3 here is CAWRGSGASSYEQYF. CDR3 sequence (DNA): TGTGCCTGGAGGGGGAGCGGGGCCAGCTCCTACGAGCAGTACTTC.

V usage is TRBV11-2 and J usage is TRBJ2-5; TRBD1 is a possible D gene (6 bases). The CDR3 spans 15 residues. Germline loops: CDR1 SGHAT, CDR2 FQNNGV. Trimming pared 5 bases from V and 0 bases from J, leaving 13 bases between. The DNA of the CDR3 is TGTGCCAGCAGCCTCTCCCCAGGGGACCAAGAGACCCAGTACTTC. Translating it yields CASSLSPGDQETQYF.

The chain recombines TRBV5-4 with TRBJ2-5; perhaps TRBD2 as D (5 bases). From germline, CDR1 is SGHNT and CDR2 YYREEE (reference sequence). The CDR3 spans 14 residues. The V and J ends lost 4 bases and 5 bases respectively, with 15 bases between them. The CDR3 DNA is TGTGCCAGCAGCCTAGCAGGAGGCCGGGAGACCCAGTACTTC. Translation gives CASSLAGGRETQYF.

CDR3 nucleotides: TGTGCCATCAGTACCACCTCAGGCAATCAGCCCCAGCATTTT. Translation gives CAISTTSGNQPQHF. This chain connects TRBV10-3 to TRBJ1-5, with D uncertain. CDR3 length equals 14 residues. Germline CDR1 and CDR2: ENHRY and SYGVKD. V lost 5 bases, J lost 2 bases, and 10 bases lay in between.

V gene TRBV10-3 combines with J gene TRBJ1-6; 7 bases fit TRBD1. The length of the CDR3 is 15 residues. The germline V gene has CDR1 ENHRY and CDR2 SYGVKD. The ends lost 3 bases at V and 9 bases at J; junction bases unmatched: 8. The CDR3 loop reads CAISDGQGVGSPLHF. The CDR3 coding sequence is TGTGCCATCAGTGATGGTCAGGGGGTAGGTTCACCCCTCCACTTT.

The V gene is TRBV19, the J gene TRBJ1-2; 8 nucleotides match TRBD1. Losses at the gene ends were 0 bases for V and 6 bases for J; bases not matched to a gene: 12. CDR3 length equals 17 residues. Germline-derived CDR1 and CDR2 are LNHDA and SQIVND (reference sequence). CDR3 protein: CASSIDGRGPRKDGYTF. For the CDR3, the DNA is TGTGCCAGTAGTATAGATGGCAGGGGGCCGAGAAAAGATGGCTACACCTTC.

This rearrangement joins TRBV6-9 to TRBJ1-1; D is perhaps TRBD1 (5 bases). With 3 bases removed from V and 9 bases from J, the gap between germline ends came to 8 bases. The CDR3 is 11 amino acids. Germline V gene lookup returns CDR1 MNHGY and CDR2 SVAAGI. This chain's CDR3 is CASSYEDKAFF. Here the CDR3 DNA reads TGTGCCAGCAGTTACGAGGACAAAGCTTTCTTT.

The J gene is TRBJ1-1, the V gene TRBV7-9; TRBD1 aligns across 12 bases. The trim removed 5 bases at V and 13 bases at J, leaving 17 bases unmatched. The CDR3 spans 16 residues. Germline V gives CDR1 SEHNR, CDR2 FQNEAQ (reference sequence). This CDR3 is CASSAYRDRGRNKDFF. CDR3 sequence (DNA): TGTGCCAGCAGCGCCTACCGGGACAGGGGGCGAAATAAGGATTTCTTT.

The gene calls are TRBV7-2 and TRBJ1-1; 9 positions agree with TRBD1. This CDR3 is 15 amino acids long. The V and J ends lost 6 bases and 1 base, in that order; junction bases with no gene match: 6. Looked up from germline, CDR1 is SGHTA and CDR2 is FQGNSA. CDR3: CASRSDRGRNTEAFF. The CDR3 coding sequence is TGTGCCAGCAGGTCGGACAGGGGCCGGAACACTGAAGCTTTCTTT.

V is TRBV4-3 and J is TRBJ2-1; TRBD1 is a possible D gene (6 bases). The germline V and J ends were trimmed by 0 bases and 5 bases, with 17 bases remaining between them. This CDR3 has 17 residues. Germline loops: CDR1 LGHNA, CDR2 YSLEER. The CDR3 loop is CASSQDDYGTNNNEQFF. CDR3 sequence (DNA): TGCGCCAGCAGCCAAGATGATTACGGGACAAACAACAATGAGCAGTTCTTC.

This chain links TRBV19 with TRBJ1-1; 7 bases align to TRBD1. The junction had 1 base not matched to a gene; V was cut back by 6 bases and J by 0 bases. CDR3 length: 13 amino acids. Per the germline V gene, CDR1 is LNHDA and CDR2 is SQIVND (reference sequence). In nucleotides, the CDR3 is TGTGCCAGTAGCGGACAGGTGAACACTGAAGCTTTCTTT. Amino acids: CASSGQVNTEAFF.

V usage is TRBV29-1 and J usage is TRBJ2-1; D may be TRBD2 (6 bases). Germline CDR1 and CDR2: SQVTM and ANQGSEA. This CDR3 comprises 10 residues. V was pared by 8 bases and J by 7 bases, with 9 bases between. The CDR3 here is CSSGRNEQFF. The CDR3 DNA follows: TGCAGCTCCGGGAGAAATGAGCAGTTCTTC.

Here the CDR3 DNA reads TGTGCCAGCACCCCGGGTACAGGCGCCCGCTCCTACGAGCAGTACTTC. Amino acids: CASTPGTGARSYEQYF. This chain connects TRBV28 to TRBJ2-7; TRBD1 might be the D (5 bases). The CDR3 sequence is 16 residues long. Per germline, CDR1 MDHEN and CDR2 SYDVKM. Trimming took off 7 bases at V and 0 bases at J, with 19 bases between the two ends.

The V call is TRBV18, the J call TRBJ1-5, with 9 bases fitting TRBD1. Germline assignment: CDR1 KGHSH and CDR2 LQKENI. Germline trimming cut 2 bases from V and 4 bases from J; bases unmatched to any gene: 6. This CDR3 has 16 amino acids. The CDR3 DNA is TGTGCCAGCTCACCAGGGACAGGGATGTTGAATCAGCCCCAGCATTTT. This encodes CASSPGTGMLNQPQHF.

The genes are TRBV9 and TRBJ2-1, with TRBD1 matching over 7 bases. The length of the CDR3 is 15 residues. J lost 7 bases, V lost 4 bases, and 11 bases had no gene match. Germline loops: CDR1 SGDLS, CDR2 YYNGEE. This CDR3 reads CASSIRQGPVNEQFF. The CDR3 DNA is TGTGCCAGCAGCATCCGACAGGGTCCGGTGAATGAGCAGTTCTTC.

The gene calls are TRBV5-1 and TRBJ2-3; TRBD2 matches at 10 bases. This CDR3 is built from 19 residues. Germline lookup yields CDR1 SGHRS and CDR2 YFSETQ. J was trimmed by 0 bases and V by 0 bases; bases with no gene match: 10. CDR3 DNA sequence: TGCGCCAGCAGCTTGGGGCTAGCGGGGGCGCCTACTAGCACAGATACGCAGTATTTT. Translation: CASSLGLAGAPTSTDTQYF.

The CDR3 bases are TGTGCCAGCAGCGAGGGACTAGCGGGAACCTACGAGCAGTACTTC. Translated, it gives CASSEGLAGTYEQYF. This chain connects TRBV9 to TRBJ2-7; 13 nucleotides match TRBD2. Germline V gene lookup returns CDR1 SGDLS and CDR2 YYNGEE. V was clipped by 3 bases and J by 2 bases; unmatched bases: 2. The CDR3 has 15 amino acids.

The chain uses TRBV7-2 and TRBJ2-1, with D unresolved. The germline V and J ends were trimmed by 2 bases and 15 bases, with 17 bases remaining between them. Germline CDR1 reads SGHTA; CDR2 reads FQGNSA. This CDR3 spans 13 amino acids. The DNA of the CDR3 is TGTGCCAGCAGCTTACGTGGTACAGCACCGGCGTTCTTC. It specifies CASSLRGTAPAFF.

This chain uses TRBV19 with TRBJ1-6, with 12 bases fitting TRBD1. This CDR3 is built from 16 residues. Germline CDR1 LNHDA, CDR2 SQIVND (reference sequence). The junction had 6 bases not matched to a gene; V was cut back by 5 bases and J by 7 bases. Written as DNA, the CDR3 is TGTGCCAGTAGTGCACCGGGACAGGGGGCGAATTCACCCCTCCACTTT. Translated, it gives CASSAPGQGANSPLHF. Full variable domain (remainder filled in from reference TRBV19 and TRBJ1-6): DGGITQSPKYLFRKEGQNVTLSCEQNLNHDAMYWYRQDPGQGLRLIYYSQIVNDFQKGDIAEGYSVSREKKESFPLTVTSAQKNPTAFYLCASSAPGQGANSPLHFGNGTRLTVT.

The CDR3 bases are TGTGCCAGCAGCCCCGGGACAGGGGATAATTCACCCCTCCACTTT. This translates into CASSPGTGDNSPLHF. This chain uses TRBV2 with TRBJ1-6; 10 bases fit TRBD1. Trimming at V came to 6 bases and at J to 5 bases, leaving 4 bases not matched to a gene. CDR3 length equals 15 residues. Per the germline V gene, CDR1 is SNHLY and CDR2 is FYNNEI. Based on the CDR3 plus reference TRBV2 and TRBJ1-6, the full variable domain is EPEVTQTPSHQVTQMGQEVILRCVPISNHLYFYWYRQILGQKVEFLVSFYNNEISEKSEIFDDQFSVERPDGSNFTLKIRSTKLEDSAMYFCASSPGTGDNSPLHFGNGTRLTVT.

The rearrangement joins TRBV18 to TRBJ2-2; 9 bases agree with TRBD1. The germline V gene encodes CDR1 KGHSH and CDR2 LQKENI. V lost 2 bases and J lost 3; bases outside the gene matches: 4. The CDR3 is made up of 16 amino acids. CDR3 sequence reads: CASSPAGQGHTGELFF. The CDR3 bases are TGTGCCAGCTCACCAGCGGGACAGGGACACACCGGGGAGCTGTTTTTT.

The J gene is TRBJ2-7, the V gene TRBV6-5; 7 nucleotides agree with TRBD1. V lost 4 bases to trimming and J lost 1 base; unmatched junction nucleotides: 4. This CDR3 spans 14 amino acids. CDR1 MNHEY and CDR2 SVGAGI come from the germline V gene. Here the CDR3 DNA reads TGTGCCAGCAGTTCGACAGGGTTGTCCTACGAGCAGTACTTC. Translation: CASSSTGLSYEQYF.

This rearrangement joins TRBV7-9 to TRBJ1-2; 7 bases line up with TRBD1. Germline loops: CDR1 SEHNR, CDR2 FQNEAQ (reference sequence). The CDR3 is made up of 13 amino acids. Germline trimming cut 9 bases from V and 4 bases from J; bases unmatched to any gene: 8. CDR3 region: CASTPTGSYGYTF. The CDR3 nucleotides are TGTGCCAGTACCCCGACAGGGAGCTATGGCTACACCTTC.

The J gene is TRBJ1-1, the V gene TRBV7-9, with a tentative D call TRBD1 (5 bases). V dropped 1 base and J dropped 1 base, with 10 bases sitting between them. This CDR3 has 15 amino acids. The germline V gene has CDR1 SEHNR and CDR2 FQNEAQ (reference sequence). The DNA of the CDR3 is TGTGCCAGCAGCTTAGGTGGGGCCTCGAACACTGAAGCTTTCTTT. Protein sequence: CASSLGGASNTEAFF.

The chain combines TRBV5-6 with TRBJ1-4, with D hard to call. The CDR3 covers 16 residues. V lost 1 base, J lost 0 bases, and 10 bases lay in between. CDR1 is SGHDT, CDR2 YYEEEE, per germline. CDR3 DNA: TGTGCCAGCAGCTTGTGGGCGACACCAACTAATGAAAAACTGTTTTTT. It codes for CASSLWATPTNEKLFF.

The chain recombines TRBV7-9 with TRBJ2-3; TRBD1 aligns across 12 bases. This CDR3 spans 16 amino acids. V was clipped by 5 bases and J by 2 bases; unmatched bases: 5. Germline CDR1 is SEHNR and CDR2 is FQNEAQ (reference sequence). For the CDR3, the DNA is TGTGCCAGCAGCCTGGGGACAGGGGGCCCCACAGATACGCAGTATTTT. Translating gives CASSLGTGGPTDTQYF. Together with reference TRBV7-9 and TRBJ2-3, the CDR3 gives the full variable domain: DTGVSQNPRHKITKRGQNVTFRCDPISEHNRLYWYRQTLGQGPEFLTYFQNEAQLEKSRLLSDRFSAERPKGSFSTLEIQRTEQGDSAMYLCASSLGTGGPTDTQYFGPGTRLTVL.

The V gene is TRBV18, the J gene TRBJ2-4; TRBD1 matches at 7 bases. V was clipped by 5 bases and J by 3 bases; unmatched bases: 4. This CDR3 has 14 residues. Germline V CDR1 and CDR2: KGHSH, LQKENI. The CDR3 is CASSSTGYKNIQYF. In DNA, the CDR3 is TGTGCCAGCTCATCGACAGGGTACAAAAACATTCAGTACTTC. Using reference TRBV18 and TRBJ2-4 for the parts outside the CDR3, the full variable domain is NAGVMQNPRHLVRRRGQEARLRCSPMKGHSHVYWYRQLPEEGLKFMVYLQKENIIDESGMPKERFSAEFPKEGPSILRIQQVVRGDSAAYFCASSSTGYKNIQYFGAGTRLSVL.

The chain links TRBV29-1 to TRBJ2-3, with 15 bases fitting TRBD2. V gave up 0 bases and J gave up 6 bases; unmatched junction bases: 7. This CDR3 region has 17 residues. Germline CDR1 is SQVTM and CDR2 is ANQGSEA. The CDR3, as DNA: TGCAGCGTTGAAGATTGGACTAGCGGGAGGGCGTCGGATACGCAGTATTTT. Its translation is CSVEDWTSGRASDTQYF.

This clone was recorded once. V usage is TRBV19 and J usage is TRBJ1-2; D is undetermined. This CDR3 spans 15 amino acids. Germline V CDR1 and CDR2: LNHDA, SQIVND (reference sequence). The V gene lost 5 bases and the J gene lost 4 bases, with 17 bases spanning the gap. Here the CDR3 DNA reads TGTGCCAGTAGTGGTGGCAGATGGGCCCTCTATGGCTACACCTTC. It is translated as CASSGGRWALYGYTF.